This TCR beta chain emerged from a study of T cell responses to AZD1222 COVID-19 vaccine. Regarding the study as a whole: Nearly half of the spike-specific TCRs reportedly recognize variant regions that carry no mutations. At study baseline, merely several AZD1222 recipients were seropositive.

This clone was detected once. What it recognizes is unknown. The repertoire was sequenced with immunoSEQ multiplex PCR; TCRdb's copy has only in-frame clones and lacks some. The data contain about 160,000 clones, 92% of them singletons. This CDR3 has 17 residues. Germline CDR1 and CDR2: SGHRS and YFSETQ. V was trimmed by 7 bases and J by 7 bases, leaving 26 bases between them. This sequence originates from an adult who received the AZD1222 COVID-19 vaccine. This chain connects TRBV5-1 to TRBJ2-2; perhaps TRBD2 as D (6 bases). Source: peripheral blood, taken 28 days after the second AZD1222 dose. CDR3 loop: CASQHQIAWGENGELFF. The CDR3 DNA reads as TGCGCCAGCCAGCACCAGATAGCGTGGGGGGAAAACGGGGAGCTGTTTTTT.